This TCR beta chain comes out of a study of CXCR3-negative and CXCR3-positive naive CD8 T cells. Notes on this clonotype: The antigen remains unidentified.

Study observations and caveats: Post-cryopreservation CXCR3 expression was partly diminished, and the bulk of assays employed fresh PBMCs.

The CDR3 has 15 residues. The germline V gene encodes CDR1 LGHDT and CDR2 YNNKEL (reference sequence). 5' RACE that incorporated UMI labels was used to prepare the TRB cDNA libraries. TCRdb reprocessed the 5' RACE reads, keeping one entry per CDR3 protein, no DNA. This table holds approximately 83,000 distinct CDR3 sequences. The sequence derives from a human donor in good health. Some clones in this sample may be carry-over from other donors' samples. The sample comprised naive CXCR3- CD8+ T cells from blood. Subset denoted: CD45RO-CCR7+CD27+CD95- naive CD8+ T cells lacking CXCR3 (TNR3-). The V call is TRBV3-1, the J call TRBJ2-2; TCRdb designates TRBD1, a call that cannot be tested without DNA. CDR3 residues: CASSLRVPGRWELFF.